The 10 T cell receptor beta chains reported below all come from one sample, sequenced in a study of blood T cell repertoires in COVID-19. Repertoires were generated with immunoSEQ multiplex PCR, while TCRdb's copy carries only in-frame clones and drops some. Altogether more than 300,000 clones are present, 75% to 90% being singletons, with the ten largest covering around 5%. The material sequenced was PBMCs or T cells enriched from blood (not recorded which). Source of these receptors: a woman aged 45-65 years who had recovered from COVID-19.

This clone was seen just once. CDR3 in DNA: TGTGCCAGCAGCTTATCCACGGGACAGCCCTATGGCTACACCTTC. Amino acid sequence: CASSLSTGQPYGYTF. J is TRBJ1-2 and V is TRBV7-8; TRBD1 aligns across 7 bases. J gave up 4 bases and V 2 bases, and 7 bases lay outside the gene matches. CDR1 and CDR2 from the germline V gene are SGHVS and FQNEAQ. This CDR3 contains 15 residues.

This chain links TRBV9 with TRBJ2-2; a possible D gene is TRBD1 (6 bases). Germline V gives CDR1 SGDLS, CDR2 YYNGEE. This CDR3 is built from 15 residues. V lost 4 bases, J lost 7 bases, and 17 bases lay in between. The CDR3 region is CASSLRDTQGGELFF. For the CDR3, the DNA is TGTGCCAGCAGCCTTCGGGACACCCAGGGCGGGGAGCTGTTTTTT.

The rearrangement joins TRBV5-1 to TRBJ1-2, with a tentative D call TRBD1 (6 bases). Germline CDR1 and CDR2: SGHRS and YFSETQ. The CDR3 loop spans 12 amino acids. Trimming shortened V by 4 bases and J by 4 bases, and 8 bases separated the two germline ends. The CDR3 nucleotides read TGCGCCAGCAGCCAGGACAGCTATGGCTACACCTTC. This codes for CASSQDSYGYTF.

The V and J genes are TRBV19 and TRBJ1-3, with 11 nucleotides matching TRBD1. Germline values: CDR1 LNHDA, CDR2 SQIVND (reference sequence). The V and J ends lost 4 bases and 2 bases, in that order; junction bases with no gene match: 10. The CDR3 contains 18 residues. The CDR3, as DNA: TGTGCCAGTAGTAGGCGGACAGGGGGCGCTTTCACTGGAAACACCATATATTTT. Translation: CASSRRTGGAFTGNTIYF.

DNA for the CDR3: TGTGCCAGCAGTGCGAGGGGGTTACACAATGAGCAGTTCTTC. Translated: CASSARGLHNEQFF. J is TRBJ2-1 and V is TRBV2; D may be TRBD1 (6 bases). The CDR3 has 14 residues. Germline V gene lookup returns CDR1 SNHLY and CDR2 FYNNEI. Trimming shortened V by 4 bases and J by 5 bases, and 12 bases separated the two germline ends.

The V and J genes are TRBV19 and TRBJ1-5, with 9 positions matching TRBD1. CDR1 and CDR2 (germline): LNHDA, SQIVND (reference sequence). The CDR3 covers 18 residues. V lost 7 bases to trimming and J lost 3 bases; unmatched junction nucleotides: 16. The CDR3 region is CASTFWTGANIFNQPQHF. The CDR3 nucleotides read TGTGCCAGTACATTTTGGACAGGGGCTAACATCTTCAATCAGCCCCAGCATTTT.

The CDR3 DNA is TGTGCCAGCAGCCAAGCTCAGACTACTGAAGCTTTCTTT. It yields the protein CASSQAQTTEAFF. The rearrangement uses TRBV3-1 (or the pseudogene TRBV3-2) and TRBJ1-1; D ambiguous. V lost 1 base to trimming and J lost 5 bases, with 8 bases between them. This CDR3 contains 13 residues. The germline V gene encodes CDR1 LGHDT and CDR2 YNNKEL (reference sequence).

V and J are TRBV2 and TRBJ1-2, with 8 bases identical to TRBD1. V gave up 6 bases and J gave up 7 bases; unmatched junction bases: 16. The CDR3 sequence is 16 residues long. The germline CDR1 and CDR2 sequences are SNHLY and FYNNEI. CDR3 coding DNA: TGTGCCAGCAGAACCGGGACAGGCGGTTTTTTGAGTGGCTACACCTTC. Translated, it gives CASRTGTGGFLSGYTF.

This clone was seen a handful of times. CDR3 nucleotide sequence: TGTGCCAGCAGACCCGTCCGCGGGGGGTCAGGGAACACTGAAGCTTTCTTT. This encodes CASRPVRGGSGNTEAFF. This chain links TRBV27 with TRBJ1-1; D might be TRBD1 (5 bases). Germline assignment: CDR1 MNHEY and CDR2 SMNVEV (reference sequence). CDR3 length: 17 residues. Trimming left V 6 bases short and J 1 base short, with 21 bases between.

This clone was seen a few times. V is TRBV4-1 and J is TRBJ1-4; the D gene is possibly TRBD1 (6 bases). V was pared by 1 base and J by 6 bases, with 12 bases between. The length of the CDR3 is 15 residues. Germline V CDR1 and CDR2: MGHRA, YSYEKL. The CDR3 loop reads CASSQVDRKDEKLFF. CDR3 in DNA: TGCGCCAGCAGCCAAGTCGACAGGAAGGATGAAAAACTGTTTTTT.